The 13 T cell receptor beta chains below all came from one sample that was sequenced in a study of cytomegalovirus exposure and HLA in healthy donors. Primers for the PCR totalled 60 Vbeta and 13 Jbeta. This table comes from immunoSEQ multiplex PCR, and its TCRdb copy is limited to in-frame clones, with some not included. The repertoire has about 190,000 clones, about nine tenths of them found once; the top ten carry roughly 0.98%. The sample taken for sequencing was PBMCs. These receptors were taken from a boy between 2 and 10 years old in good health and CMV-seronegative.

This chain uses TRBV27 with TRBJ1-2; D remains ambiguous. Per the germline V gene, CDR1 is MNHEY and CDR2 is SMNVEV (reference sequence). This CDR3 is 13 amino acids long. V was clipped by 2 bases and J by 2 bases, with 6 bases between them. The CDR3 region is CASSLGGNYGYTF. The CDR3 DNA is TGTGCCAGCAGTTTAGGAGGGAACTATGGCTACACCTTC.

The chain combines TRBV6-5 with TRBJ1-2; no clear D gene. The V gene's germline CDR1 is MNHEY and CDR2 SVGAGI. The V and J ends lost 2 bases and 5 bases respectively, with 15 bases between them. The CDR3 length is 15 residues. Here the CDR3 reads CASSYLAGRPYGYTF. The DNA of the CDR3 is TGTGCCAGCAGTTACCTGGCAGGTCGTCCTTATGGCTACACCTTC.

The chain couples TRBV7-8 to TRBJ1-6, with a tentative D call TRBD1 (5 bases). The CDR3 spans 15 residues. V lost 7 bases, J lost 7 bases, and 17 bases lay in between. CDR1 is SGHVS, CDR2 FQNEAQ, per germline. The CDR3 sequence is CASISNWGGNSPLHF. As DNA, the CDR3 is TGTGCCAGCATATCAAACTGGGGGGGGAATTCACCCCTCCACTTT.

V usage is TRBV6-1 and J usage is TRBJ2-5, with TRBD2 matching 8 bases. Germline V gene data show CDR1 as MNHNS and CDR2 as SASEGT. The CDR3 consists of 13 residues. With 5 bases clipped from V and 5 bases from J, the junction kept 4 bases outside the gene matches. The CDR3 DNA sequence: TGTGCCAGCAGTCCGGGACTAGGGGAGACCCAGTACTTC. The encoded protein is CASSPGLGETQYF.

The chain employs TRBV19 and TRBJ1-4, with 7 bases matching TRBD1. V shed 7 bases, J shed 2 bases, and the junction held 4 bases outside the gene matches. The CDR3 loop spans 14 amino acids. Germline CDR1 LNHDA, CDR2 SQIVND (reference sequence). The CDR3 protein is CASTPTGTNEKLFF. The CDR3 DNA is TGTGCCAGTACCCCGACAGGGACTAATGAAAAACTGTTTTTT. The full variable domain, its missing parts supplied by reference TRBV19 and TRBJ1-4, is DGGITQSPKYLFRKEGQNVTLSCEQNLNHDAMYWYRQDPGQGLRLIYYSQIVNDFQKGDIAEGYSVSREKKESFPLTVTSAQKNPTAFYLCASTPTGTNEKLFFGSGTQLSVL.

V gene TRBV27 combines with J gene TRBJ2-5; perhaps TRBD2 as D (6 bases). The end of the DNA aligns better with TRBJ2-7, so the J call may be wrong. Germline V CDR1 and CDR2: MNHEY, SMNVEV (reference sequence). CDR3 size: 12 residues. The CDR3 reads CASRTGAYEQYF. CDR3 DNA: TGTGCCAGCAGGACGGGAGCCTACGAGCAGTACTTC.

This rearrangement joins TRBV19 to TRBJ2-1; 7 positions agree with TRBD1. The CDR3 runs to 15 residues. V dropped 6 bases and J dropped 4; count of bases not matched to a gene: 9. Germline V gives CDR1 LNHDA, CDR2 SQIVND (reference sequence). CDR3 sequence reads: CASSAGTDNYNEQFF. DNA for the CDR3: TGTGCCAGTAGCGCCGGGACAGATAATTACAATGAGCAGTTCTTC.

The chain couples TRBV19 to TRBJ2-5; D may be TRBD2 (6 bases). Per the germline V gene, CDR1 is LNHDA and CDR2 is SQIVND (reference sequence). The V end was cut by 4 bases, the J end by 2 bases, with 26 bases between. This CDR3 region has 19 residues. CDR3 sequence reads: CASSTVLRGQREQQETQYF. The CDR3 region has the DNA TGTGCCAGTAGTACGGTGTTGCGGGGCCAGAGAGAGCAGCAAGAGACCCAGTACTTC.

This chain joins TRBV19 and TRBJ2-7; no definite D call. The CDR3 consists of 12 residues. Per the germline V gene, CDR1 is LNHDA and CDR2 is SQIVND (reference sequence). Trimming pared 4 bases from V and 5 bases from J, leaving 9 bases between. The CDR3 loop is CASSTNLDEQYF. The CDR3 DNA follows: TGTGCCAGTAGTACCAACCTAGACGAGCAGTACTTC. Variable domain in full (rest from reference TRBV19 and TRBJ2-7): DGGITQSPKYLFRKEGQNVTLSCEQNLNHDAMYWYRQDPGQGLRLIYYSQIVNDFQKGDIAEGYSVSREKKESFPLTVTSAQKNPTAFYLCASSTNLDEQYFGPGTRLTVT.

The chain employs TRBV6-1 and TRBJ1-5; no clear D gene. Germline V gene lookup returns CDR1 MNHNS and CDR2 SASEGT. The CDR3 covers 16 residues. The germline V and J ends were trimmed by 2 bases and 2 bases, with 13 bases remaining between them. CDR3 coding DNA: TGTGCCAGCAGTGAATGGAGGTCAGGCGGCAATCAGCCCCAGCATTTT. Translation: CASSEWRSGGNQPQHF.

CDR3 DNA: TGTGCCAGGACGTGGGGGCCGGGTTCACCCCTCCACTTT. Translated, it gives CARTWGPGSPLHF. V usage is TRBV2 and J usage is TRBJ1-6, with a weak D call TRBD1 (6 bases). The germline V gene encodes CDR1 SNHLY and CDR2 FYNNEI. CDR3 length equals 13 residues. Trimming stripped 9 bases from V and 9 bases from J, with 15 bases between. The entire variable domain, with the rest obtained from reference TRBV2 and TRBJ1-6, is as follows: EPEVTQTPSHQVTQMGQEVILRCVPISNHLYFYWYRQILGQKVEFLVSFYNNEISEKSEIFDDQFSVERPDGSNFTLKIRSTKLEDSAMYFCARTWGPGSPLHFGNGTRLTVT.

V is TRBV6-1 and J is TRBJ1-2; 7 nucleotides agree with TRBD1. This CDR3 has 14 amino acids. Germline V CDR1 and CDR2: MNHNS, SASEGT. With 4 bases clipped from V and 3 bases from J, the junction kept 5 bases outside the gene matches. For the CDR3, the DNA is TGTGCCAGCAGTGCACGACAGGGTGACTATGGCTACACCTTC. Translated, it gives CASSARQGDYGYTF.

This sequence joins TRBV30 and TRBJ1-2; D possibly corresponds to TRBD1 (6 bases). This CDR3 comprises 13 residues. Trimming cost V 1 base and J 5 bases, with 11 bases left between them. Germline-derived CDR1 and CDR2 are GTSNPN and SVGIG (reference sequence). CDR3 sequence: CAWSGQEGYGYTF. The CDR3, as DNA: TGTGCCTGGAGTGGACAGGAAGGTTATGGCTACACCTTC.